This TCR beta chain is from a study of blood T cells in healthy people across ages. Trimming stripped 7 bases from V and 1 base from J, with 14 bases between. CDR3 length equals 14 residues. Germline assignment: CDR1 SGHRS and CDR2 YFSETQ. A J-beta primer mix and a sample-barcoded 5' primer were used in a second PCR of about 7 to 11 cycles. Tagging of each cDNA molecule was performed by a template-switch adaptor with 12 random nucleotides. Each sample provided no less than 2.5 million CDR3-containing paired-end reads. TCRdb reprocessed the 5' RACE reads via MiXCR and lists one record per CDR3 protein. The sample yields approximately 880,000 distinct CDR3 sequences, around 48% seen once. Findings and caveats of the study: Diversity of TCR beta per million T cells declined in a roughly linear way with age.

Concerning this clonotype: Antigen specificity is unknown.

The clonotype was recovered from a man aged 25 to 45 in good health. The rearrangement joins TRBV5-1 to TRBJ2-5; D not resolved. The sample taken for sequencing was blood. CDR3 residues: CASLASYVQETQYF. In DNA, the CDR3 is TGCGCCAGCCTGGCGTCCTACGTCCAAGAGACCCAGTACTTC.